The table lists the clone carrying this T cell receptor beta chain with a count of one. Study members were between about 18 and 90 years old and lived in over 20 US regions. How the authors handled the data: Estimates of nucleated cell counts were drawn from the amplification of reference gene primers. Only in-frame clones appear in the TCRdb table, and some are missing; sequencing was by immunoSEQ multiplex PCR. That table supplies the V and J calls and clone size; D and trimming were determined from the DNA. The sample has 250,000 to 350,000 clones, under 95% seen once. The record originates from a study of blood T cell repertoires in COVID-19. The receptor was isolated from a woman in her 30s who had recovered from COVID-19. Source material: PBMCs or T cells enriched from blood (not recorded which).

Written as DNA, the CDR3 is TGTGCCAGCAGCTTGGTAGGGGGCGTGAGCGAGCAGTACTTC. As protein: CASSLVGGVSEQYF. The chain carries TRBV5-4 and TRBJ2-7; 7 positions match TRBD1. V was clipped by 0 bases and J by 6 bases; unmatched bases: 6. CDR3 size: 14 residues. CDR1 is SGHNT and CDR2 is YYREEE in the germline V gene (reference sequence).